The text below deals with one TCR beta chain. This entry is derived from a study of blood T cell repertoires in COVID-19. The overall study: Both acute and convalescent COVID-19 samples were obtained from the United States, Italy and Spain. Nucleic acid was either cDNA or gDNA, and it came from T cells, B-cell-depleted T cells, or PBMCs.

The CDR3 runs 16 residues. V lost 9 bases to trimming and J lost 0 bases; unmatched junction nucleotides: 10. In germline, CDR1 is MNHEY, CDR2 SMNVEV (reference sequence). In the original analysis: Amplification with reference gene primers provided the estimates of nucleated cell counts. Sequencing was performed with immunoSEQ multiplex PCR; in TCRdb, only in-frame clones are kept and a portion is missing. D and trimming come from the DNA, and the V and J calls and clone size come from that table. The repertoire holds around 95,000 clones, approximately 90% seen once, with approximately 2.2% in the top ten.

This clonotype was obtained from a man aged 45-65 years with active COVID-19. Sequenced sample: peripheral blood. The J gene is TRBJ1-4, the V gene TRBV27; 7 bases match TRBD1. In nucleotides, the CDR3 is TGTGCCAGTCGACAGGGAACCCTCACAACTAATGAAAAACTGTTTTTT. It codes for CASRQGTLTTNEKLFF.